This T cell receptor beta chain was obtained from a study of blood T cell repertoires in COVID-19. Study-level information: Donors in the United States, Italy and Spain gave samples during acute or convalescent COVID-19.

Losses at the gene ends were 5 bases for V and 9 bases for J; bases not matched to a gene: 10. The CDR3 has 15 residues. Germline V lookup: CDR1 SGHAT, CDR2 FQNNGV. Original methodology: Estimation of nucleated cell counts was performed using reference gene primer amplification. TCRdb keeps only in-frame clones here, not all; method: immunoSEQ multiplex PCR. V and J calls and clone size are as listed in that table; D and trimming were resolved from the DNA. This table holds some 48,000 clones, around four fifths found once. Sequenced sample: peripheral blood. The chain uses TRBV11-2 and TRBJ1-4; 9 nucleotides line up with TRBD1. This TCR came from a human donor in a cohort sampled during active COVID-19. CDR3 sequence (DNA): TGTGCCAGCAGCCAAGGACAGGGGCTGAGTAAAAAACTGTTTTTT. The encoded protein is CASSQGQGLSKKLFF.